This TCR beta chain originates from a study (dated by TCRdb to about 2015). In the study overall: The study set out to test whether tumor-infiltrating Tregs in breast cancer get recruited from blood Tregs or are instead converted in situ from other CD4+ T cell subsets. Broader findings and caveats from the paper: The validation in the larger cohort was limited to a single TCR beta V-J rearrangement instead of whole repertoires. The TCR alpha and beta sequences of tumor-infiltrating Tregs showed the greatest overlap with tumor naive CD4+ T cells, followed by blood naive CD4+ T cells. Tumor memory CD4+ T cell TCR gene usage clustered with blood and lymph node memory CD4+ cells and lymph node naive CD4+ cells.

Cells that were CD4+CD25+CD127-/low were isolated as Tregs. Tregs, naive and memory CD4+ T cells from tumor, blood and ipsilateral draining lymph nodes of about five breast cancer patients underwent full-length TCR alpha and beta sequencing. Tumor tissue and lymph nodes obtained from ipsilateral axillary dissection were perfused with PBS, minced and then digested with collagenase I and hyaluronidase. Mononuclear cells from lymph nodes or 50 ml of peripheral blood were isolated by Ficoll density gradient centrifugation. A purity exceeding 90% was confirmed by FACS for the sorted cell populations. The CDR3 sequence holds 15 residues, the cysteine and phenylalanine included. The kept DNA is CDR3 alone, 45 bases in frame from the first base. Via the germline V gene, CDR1 is LGHNA and CDR2 YNFKEQ. Trimmed from V: 7 bases; trimmed from J: 5 bases; junction bases lacking a gene match: 13. Full-length TCR variable regions were amplified by 5' RACE PCR with constant-region reverse primers, and semi-nested PCR with Nested Universal Primer A was subsequently performed. The ReliaPrep RNA Cell Miniprep System was used to extract total RNA, which was then reverse transcribed into 5'RACE-ready cDNA with the SMARTer RACE 5'/3' Kit. Multiplex adaptors were used to barcode full-length TCR alpha and beta libraries, and the barcoded libraries were sequenced on an Illumina MiSeq. The paper's processing steps were these. For each of nine subset-tissue groups, sequencing data from the five patients were pooled, and the groups were compared by unsupervised clustering of TCR gene usage. The Morisita-Horn index was used to calculate repertoire similarity, with shared sequences weighted according to their contribution to each repertoire. TCRdb trimmed public reads at Q25 via fastp, called clones via MiXCR and kept in-frame beta chains. Duplicate CDR3 protein sequences are folded into a single record with the most common DNA and genes. These V and J calls are TCRdb output, not the study's own analysis. This sample comprises 46,000 or so distinct CDR3 sequences, 22% of them detected only once. The ten largest clones represent around 4.5% of the sample.

A note on this clonotype: Its antigen is still unknown. It has no much larger one-base neighbor in the sample; base qualities were not kept.

The source material was Tregs sorted from a lymph node. The chain is encoded by TRBV4-2 joined to TRBJ2-5; 7 junctional bases match TRBD2. The receptor comes from a female donor with breast cancer. The CDR3 region: CASNRDGSGTETQYF. The sequenced DNA: TGTGCCAGCAATCGGGACGGAAGCGGGACGGAGACCCAGTACTTC.